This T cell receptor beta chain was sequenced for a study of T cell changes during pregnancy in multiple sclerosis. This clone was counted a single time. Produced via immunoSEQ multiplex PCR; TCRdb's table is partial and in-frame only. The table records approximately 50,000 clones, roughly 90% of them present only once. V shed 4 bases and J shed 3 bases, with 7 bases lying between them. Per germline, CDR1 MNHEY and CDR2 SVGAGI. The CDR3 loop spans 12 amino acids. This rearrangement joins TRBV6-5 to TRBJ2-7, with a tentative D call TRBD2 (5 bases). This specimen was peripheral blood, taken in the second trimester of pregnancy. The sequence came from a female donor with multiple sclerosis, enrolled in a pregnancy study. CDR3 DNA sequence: TGTGCCAGCAGTTCCGGACTCTACGAGCAGTACTTC. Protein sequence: CASSSGLYEQYF.